This TCR beta chain derives from a study of neurological immune-mediated disorders. The CDR3 totals 13 residues. Germline CDR1 reads SQVTM; CDR2 reads ANQGSEA. Trimming removed 6 bases from V and 2 bases from J, with 13 bases in between. TCRdb processed the 5' RACE reads anew with MiXCR; each CDR3 protein has one entry. The table has 25,000 to 35,000 distinct CDR3 sequences, around 16% seen once. This clonotype was recorded at least ten times. The specimen sequenced was PBMCs. The source is a man between 65 and 85 years old in good health. The rearrangement uses TRBV29-1 and TRBJ1-1; maybe TRBD1 (6 bases). CDR3 in amino acids: CSVSRDTNTEAFF. CDR3 DNA: TGCAGCGTCTCCCGGGACACCAACACTGAAGCTTTCTTT.